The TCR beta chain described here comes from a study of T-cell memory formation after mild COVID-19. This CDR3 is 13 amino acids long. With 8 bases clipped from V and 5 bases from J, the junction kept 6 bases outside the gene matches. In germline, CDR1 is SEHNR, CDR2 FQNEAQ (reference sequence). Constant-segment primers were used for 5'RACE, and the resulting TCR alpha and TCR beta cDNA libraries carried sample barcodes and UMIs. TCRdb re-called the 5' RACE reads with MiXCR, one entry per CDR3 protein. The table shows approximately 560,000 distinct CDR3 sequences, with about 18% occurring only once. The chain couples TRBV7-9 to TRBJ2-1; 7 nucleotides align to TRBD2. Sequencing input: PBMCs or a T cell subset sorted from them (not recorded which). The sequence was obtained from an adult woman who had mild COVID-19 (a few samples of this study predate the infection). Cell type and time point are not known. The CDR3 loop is CASLLAGDNEQFF. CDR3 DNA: TGTGCCAGCTTATTAGCGGGCGACAATGAGCAGTTCTTC.